The 19 T cell receptor beta chains presented below share a single source sample, sequenced in a study of Graves' ophthalmopathy and Graves' hyperthyroidism (dated by TCRdb to the late 2010s). TCRdb shows the sequencer as Illumina HiSeq 2000. For repertoire sequencing, TCR beta CDR3 regions were amplified from RNA transcripts. The first round of RT-PCR was done with HTBI primers and the Qiagen OneStep RT-PCR kit, and was followed by a second round of multiplex PCR, then size selection and purification. Using fastp at Q25 and MiXCR, TCRdb reprocessed the public reads and kept productive beta chains. Rows are unified per CDR3 protein, each entry keeping the most common DNA and genes. The sample has around 400,000 distinct CDR3 sequences on record, roughly 18% of them singletons. More than 1.5% of the sample goes to the ten largest clones. The sample comprised peripheral blood. These receptors were obtained from a woman younger than 35 with Graves' ophthalmopathy. Donor details come from another sample of the same person, matched by shared clones.

This clonotype was counted many times. V and J are TRBV6-2 or TRBV6-3 and TRBJ2-7; 7 bases align to TRBD1. This CDR3 has 14 residues. V lost 6 bases and J lost 5; bases outside the gene matches: 10. CDR1 and CDR2 from the germline V gene are MNHEY and SVGEGT. Here the CDR3 reads CASSLQGLTNEQYF. CDR3 sequence (DNA): TGTGCCAGCAGCCTACAGGGGCTGACGAACGAGCAGTACTTC.

There are many counts of this clonotype. The genes are TRBV20-1 and TRBJ2-7; D unclear. V was pared by 0 bases and J by 6 bases, with 15 bases between. The CDR3 runs 14 residues. Germline assignment: CDR1 DFQATT and CDR2 SNEGSKA (reference sequence). In DNA, the CDR3 is TGCAGTGCTAGAGATCCCGGGCTTTCGGGCGAGCAGTACTTC. It codes for CSARDPGLSGEQYF.

This clonotype was seen repeatedly, ten times or more. This sequence joins TRBV30 and TRBJ1-2, with unresolved D. The germline V gene has CDR1 GTSNPN and CDR2 SVGIG (reference sequence). V was trimmed by 0 bases and J by 4 bases, leaving 6 bases between them. The CDR3 consists of 12 residues. This CDR3 is CAWSVRGYGYTF. CDR3 DNA sequence: TGTGCCTGGAGTGTCCGGGGCTATGGCTACACCTTC. Full variable domain (rest looked up from reference TRBV30 and TRBJ1-2): SQTIHQWPATLVQPVGSPLSLECTVEGTSNPNLYWYRQAAGRGLQLLFYSVGIGQISSEVPQNLSASRPQDRQFILSSKKLLLSDSGFYLCAWSVRGYGYTFGSGTRLTVV.

The sample holds many counts of this clonotype. The chain has TRBV6-5 and TRBJ1-1, with TRBD1 identical over 10 bases. Per germline, CDR1 MNHEY and CDR2 SVGAGI. CDR3 length equals 12 residues. The V and J ends lost 5 bases and 8 bases, in that order; junction bases with no gene match: 2. The CDR3 is CASSRGQGEAFF. In DNA form, the CDR3 reads TGTGCCAGCAGTAGGGGACAGGGGGAAGCTTTCTTT.

This clonotype was seen repeatedly, ten times or more. The DNA of the CDR3 is TGTGCCAGCCAGTATCCCCAGGGATCTAACTATGGCTACACCTTC. This sequence encodes CASQYPQGSNYGYTF. V gene TRBV19 combines with J gene TRBJ1-2, with a tentative D call TRBD1 (5 bases). Trimming cost V 9 bases and J 0 bases, with 17 bases left between them. The germline CDR1 and CDR2 sequences are LNHDA and SQIVND (reference sequence). The length of the CDR3 is 15 residues.

The V call is TRBV2, the J call TRBJ2-7, with TRBD2 matching 14 bases. From germline, CDR1 is SNHLY and CDR2 FYNNEI. After removal of 6 bases from V and 0 bases from J, the junction contained 7 bases not matched to a gene. The CDR3 has 17 amino acids. The CDR3 sequence is CASSGPGLAGDSYEQYF. As DNA, the CDR3 is TGTGCCAGCAGCGGTCCGGGACTAGCGGGAGACTCCTACGAGCAGTACTTC.

This clonotype was counted ten times or more. This chain connects TRBV6-2 or TRBV6-3 to TRBJ2-7; TRBD2 is a possible D gene (6 bases). CDR3 length equals 16 residues. Germline V gene data show CDR1 as MNHEY and CDR2 as SVGEGT. V shed 6 bases and J shed 3 bases, with 21 bases lying between them. In DNA form, the CDR3 reads TGTGCCAGCAGGCCGAGCCCGGGACTTACATTCTACGAGCAGTACTTC. Translated: CASRPSPGLTFYEQYF.

This clonotype appeared many times. This chain uses TRBV25-1 with TRBJ1-2; D call uncertain. The CDR3 length is 14 residues. V was shortened by 0 bases and J by 2 bases, with 7 bases between the two germline ends. Germline CDR1 and CDR2: MGHDK and SYGVNS. The CDR3 loop is CASSEYPLNYGYTF. CDR3 nucleotide sequence: TGTGCCAGCAGTGAATATCCCTTAAACTATGGCTACACCTTC.

This clonotype occurred many times. The CDR3, as DNA: TGTGCCAGCAGTTACTCGTCCTCAGTGGCCCGCTCCCGCACCAGTTACAATGAGCAGTTCTTC. Its translation is CASSYSSSVARSRTSYNEQFF. The chain combines TRBV6-2 or TRBV6-3 with TRBJ2-1; D is uncertain. The germline V gene encodes CDR1 MNHEY and CDR2 SVGEGT. There are 21 residues in the CDR3. The V end was cut by 0 bases, the J end by 4 bases, with 28 bases between.

This clonotype has a count of ten or more. The rearrangement uses TRBV7-3 and TRBJ1-1; the D is unclear. The CDR3 sequence is 13 residues long. The ends were cut back, 3 bases at V and 7 bases at J, with 12 bases in the middle. CDR1 is SGHTA and CDR2 is FQGTGA in the germline V gene. The CDR3 nucleotides are TGTGCCAGCAGCTTGCAGGTGTGGGATGAAGCTTTCTTT. This sequence encodes CASSLQVWDEAFF.

Many counts were recorded for this clonotype. The chain combines TRBV19 with TRBJ1-1; D might be TRBD1 (5 bases). V gave up 8 bases and J gave up 4 bases, with 14 bases separating them. The CDR3 loop spans 13 amino acids. Germline CDR1 is LNHDA and CDR2 is SQIVND (reference sequence). The CDR3 loop is CASGGGVGTEAFF. The CDR3 DNA follows: TGTGCCAGTGGCGGAGGGGTTGGCACTGAAGCTTTCTTT. The whole variable domain, remainder taken from reference TRBV19 and TRBJ1-1, is DGGITQSPKYLFRKEGQNVTLSCEQNLNHDAMYWYRQDPGQGLRLIYYSQIVNDFQKGDIAEGYSVSREKKESFPLTVTSAQKNPTAFYLCASGGGVGTEAFFGQGTRLTVV.

This clonotype was counted many times. The V call is TRBV6-1, the J call TRBJ2-2, with 15 bases matching TRBD2. The CDR3 has 19 amino acids. V lost 5 bases to trimming and J lost 1 base; unmatched junction nucleotides: 8. Germline CDR1 and CDR2: MNHNS and SASEGT. The CDR3 protein is CASSRTGLAGGQNTGELFF. In nucleotides, the CDR3 is TGTGCCAGCAGTCGAACCGGACTAGCGGGGGGGCAGAACACCGGGGAGCTGTTTTTT.

This clonotype was observed at least ten times. V and J are TRBV7-8 and TRBJ1-3; D not certain. Trimming removed 3 bases from V and 2 bases from J, with 11 bases in between. The CDR3 spans 15 residues. Germline V gene data show CDR1 as SGHVS and CDR2 as FQNEAQ. CDR3 loop: CASSLRAATGNTIYF. CDR3 bases: TGTGCCAGCAGCTTGAGGGCAGCTACTGGAAACACCATATATTTT.

In this sample, this clonotype turned up many times. This sequence joins TRBV7-2 and TRBJ2-7; 9 nucleotides align to TRBD1. The germline V gene encodes CDR1 SGHTA and CDR2 FQGNSA. V lost 5 bases and J lost 6; bases outside the gene matches: 5. CDR3 length: 13 amino acids. CDR3 in DNA: TGTGCCAGCAGCCCACGACAGGGGGTCGAGCAGTACTTC. Translating it yields CASSPRQGVEQYF.

Of note for this clonotype: This may arise from a read error, as a much more abundant clone is one base away. The chain combines TRBV9 with TRBJ2-1; unclear D gene. The germline gives CDR1 SGDLS, CDR2 YYNGEE. The V end lost 4 bases, the J end lost 6 bases, and 11 bases lay between the germline ends. The CDR3 sequence is 13 residues long. As DNA, the CDR3 is TGTGCCAGCAGCCTCCGCTTAGGCAATGAGCAGTTCTTC. Amino acid sequence: CASSLRLGNEQFF.

Ten or more counts support this clonotype. The rearrangement uses TRBV28 and TRBJ2-7; TRBD1 matches at 7 bases. Looked up from germline, CDR1 is MDHEN and CDR2 is SYDVKM. The V segment lost 5 bases and the J segment 7 bases; nucleotides outside the gene matches: 20. The CDR3 contains 17 residues. The CDR3 is CASSPFGTSTGRREQYF. CDR3 nucleotide sequence: TGTGCCAGCAGTCCGTTCGGAACTTCGACAGGGCGACGTGAGCAGTACTTC.

There are many counts of this clonotype. The V and J genes are TRBV11-2 and TRBJ2-7; D might be TRBD1 or TRBD2, each matching 7 bases. The CDR3 is 16 amino acids. The V end lost 5 bases, the J end lost 5 bases, and 22 bases lay between the germline ends. Germline-derived CDR1 and CDR2 are SGHAT and FQNNGV. The CDR3: CASSHGTRAGGDEQYF. Here the CDR3 DNA reads TGTGCCAGCAGCCACGGAACCAGGGCAGGGGGGGACGAGCAGTACTTC.

This clonotype was found many times. This sequence joins TRBV4-2 and TRBJ1-1; D is unclear. Germline V lookup: CDR1 LGHNA, CDR2 YNFKEQ. Trimming left V 1 base short and J 0 bases short, with 15 bases between. The CDR3 sequence is 17 residues long. CDR3 sequence (DNA): TGTGCCAGCAGCCAAGGAGTGGGATTAGGCCTGAACACTGAAGCTTTCTTT. Its protein product is CASSQGVGLGLNTEAFF.

V gene TRBV12-3 or TRBV12-4 combines with J gene TRBJ1-3; no firm D call. Trimming removed 7 bases at V and 0 bases at J, with 7 bases between. The CDR3 is 13 amino acids. The CDR3 protein is CASTTRSGNTIYF. The CDR3 coding sequence is TGTGCCAGCACCACCCGCTCTGGAAACACCATATATTTT.